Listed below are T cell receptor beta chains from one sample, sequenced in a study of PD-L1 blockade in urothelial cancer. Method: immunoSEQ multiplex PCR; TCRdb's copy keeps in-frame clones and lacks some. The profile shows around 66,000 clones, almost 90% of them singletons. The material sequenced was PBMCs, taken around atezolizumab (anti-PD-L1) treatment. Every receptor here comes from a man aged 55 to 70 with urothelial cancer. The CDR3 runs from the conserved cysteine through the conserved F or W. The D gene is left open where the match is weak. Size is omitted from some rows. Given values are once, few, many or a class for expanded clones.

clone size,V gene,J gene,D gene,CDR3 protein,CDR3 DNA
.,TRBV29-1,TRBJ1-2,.,CSVAANYGYTF,TGCAGCGTCGCAGCTAACTATGGCTACACCTTC
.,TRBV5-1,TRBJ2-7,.,CASSLIAGSHEQYF,TGCGCCAGCAGCTTGATCGCGGGCAGCCACGAGCAGTACTTC
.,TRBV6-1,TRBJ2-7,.,CASSAPPTQVHEQYF,TGTGCCAGCAGTGCACCTCCCACCCAGGTACACGAGCAGTACTTC
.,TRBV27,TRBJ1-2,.,CASSLTGTMYYGYTF,TGTGCCAGCAGTTTAACAGGGACCATGTATTATGGCTACACCTTC
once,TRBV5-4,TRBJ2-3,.,CASSLGLDRFTDTQYF,TGTGCCAGCAGCTTGGGGCTGGACAGATTCACAGATACGCAGTATTTT
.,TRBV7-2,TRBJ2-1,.,CASSLLRDNEQFF,TGTGCCAGCAGTCTCCTCAGGGACAATGAGCAGTTCTTC
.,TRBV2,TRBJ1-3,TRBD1,CAFLRTGTGRYSGNTIYF,TGTGCCTTCCTAAGGACAGGGACAGGAAGATACTCTGGAAACACCATATATTTT
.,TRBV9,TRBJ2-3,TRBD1,CASSETGTTDTQYF,TGTGCCAGCAGCGAGACAGGGACCACAGATACGCAGTATTTT
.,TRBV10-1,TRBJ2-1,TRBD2,CASSVLAGPYNEQFF,TGCGCCAGCAGCGTATTAGCGGGACCCTACAATGAGCAGTTCTTC
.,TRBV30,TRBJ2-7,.,CAWRFTTYEQYF,TGTGCCTGGAGGTTCACTACCTACGAGCAGTACTTC
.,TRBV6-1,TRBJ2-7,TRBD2,CASSDRLAGAGEQYF,TGTGCCAGCAGTGATAGACTAGCGGGAGCCGGGGAGCAGTACTTC
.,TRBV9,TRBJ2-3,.,CASSVASWDTQYF,TGTGCCAGCAGCGTTGCTAGTTGGGATACGCAGTATTTT
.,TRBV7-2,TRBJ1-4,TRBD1,CASSPGTGVGEKLFF,TGTGCCAGCAGCCCGGGGACAGGGGTGGGGGAAAAACTGTTTTTT
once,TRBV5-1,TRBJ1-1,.,CASSLQQDEAFF,TGCGCCAGCAGCTTGCAACAGGATGAAGCTTTCTTT
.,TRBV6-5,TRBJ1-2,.,CASSLVGGAEGYGYTF,TGTGCCAGCAGTTTAGTTGGGGGGGCGGAAGGCTATGGCTACACCTTC
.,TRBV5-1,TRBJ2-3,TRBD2,CASSRGGTSGYTDTQYF,TGCGCCAGCAGCCGGGGCGGGACTAGCGGATACACAGATACGCAGTATTTT
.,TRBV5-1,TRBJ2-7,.,CASSSTTQNWLVVREQYF,TGCGCCAGCAGCTCCACGACCCAGAATTGGCTAGTTGTTAGGGAGCAGTACTTC
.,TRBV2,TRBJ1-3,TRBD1,CASRQGEPGNTIYF,TGTGCCAGCAGACAGGGGGAGCCTGGAAACACCATATATTTT
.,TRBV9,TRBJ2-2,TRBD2,CASSVTLAGVFGELFF,TGTGCCAGCAGCGTTACACTAGCGGGAGTGTTCGGGGAGCTGTTTTTT
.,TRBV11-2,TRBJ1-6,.,CASSINRQGNSPLHF,TGTGCCAGCAGTATAAACAGGCAGGGCAATTCACCCCTCCACTTT